Listed below are T cell receptor beta chains from one sample, sequenced in a study of PD-1 blockade in classical Hodgkin lymphoma. Sequencing was performed with immunoSEQ multiplex PCR; in TCRdb, only in-frame clones are kept and a portion is missing. This sample has roughly 20,000 clones, with roughly 94% found just once. Specimen: peripheral blood mononuclear cells (PBMCs). The receptors were sampled from a human donor with classical Hodgkin lymphoma. Both conserved end residues are part of each CDR3. D genes are given only for firm matches. Clone size is given for some rows only: seen once, a few or many times, or a class if the clone is expanded.

CDR3 length: 11
D gene: .
V gene: TRBV6-6
J gene: TRBJ2-7
clone size: .
CDR3 DNA: TGTGCCAGCAGCGATTCACGAGGGCAGTACTTC
CDR3 protein: CASSDSRGQYF

CDR3 length: 14
D gene: TRBD2
V gene: TRBV7-3
J gene: TRBJ2-7
clone size: .
CDR3 DNA: TGTGCCAGCAGCTTAGCGTCGGGGACTAAGGAGCAGTACTTC
CDR3 protein: CASSLASGTKEQYF

CDR3 length: 14
D gene: TRBD2
V gene: TRBV5-1
J gene: TRBJ2-5
clone size: .
CDR3 DNA: TGCGCCAGCAGTACCACTAGCGGCCAAGAGACCCAGTACTTC
CDR3 protein: CASSTTSGQETQYF

CDR3 length: 16
D gene: TRBD1
V gene: TRBV7-2
J gene: TRBJ1-6
clone size: .
CDR3 DNA: TGTGCCAGCAGCTTAACGGGACAGGGCTTCAATTCACCCCTCCACTTT
CDR3 protein: CASSLTGQGFNSPLHF

CDR3 length: 15
D gene: .
V gene: TRBV6-5
J gene: TRBJ1-3
clone size: .
CDR3 DNA: TGTGCCAGCAGGCCCGGGATTCTCTCTGGAAACACCATATATTTT
CDR3 protein: CASRPGILSGNTIYF

CDR3 length: 14
D gene: .
V gene: TRBV4-3
J gene: TRBJ2-5
clone size: .
CDR3 DNA: TGCGCCAGCAGCCAAGGCGTTAGTCAAGAGACCCAGTACTTC
CDR3 protein: CASSQGVSQETQYF

CDR3 length: 15
D gene: .
V gene: TRBV10-1
J gene: TRBJ2-3
clone size: .
CDR3 DNA: TGCGCCAGCCCTGTCCTACCGGGGCCCACAGATACGCAGTATTTT
CDR3 protein: CASPVLPGPTDTQYF

CDR3 length: 15
D gene: .
V gene: TRBV4-3
J gene: TRBJ2-7
clone size: .
CDR3 DNA: TGCGCCAGCAGCCAAAGGTGGGGTTCGACGTACGAGCAGTACTTC
CDR3 protein: CASSQRWGSTYEQYF

CDR3 length: 18
D gene: .
V gene: TRBV4-1
J gene: TRBJ2-7
clone size: .
CDR3 DNA: TGCGCCAGCAGCCACAATCATGCGTTCCTGGGGGGTTCCTACGAGCAGTACTTC
CDR3 protein: CASSHNHAFLGGSYEQYF

CDR3 length: 14
D gene: .
V gene: TRBV15
J gene: TRBJ2-5
clone size: once
CDR3 DNA: TGTGCCACCAGCAGAAAGAGATACCAAGAGACCCAGTACTTC
CDR3 protein: CATSRKRYQETQYF

CDR3 length: 18
D gene: TRBD2
V gene: TRBV19
J gene: TRBJ2-1
clone size: once
CDR3 DNA: TGTGCCAGTAGCCCCTACGGGGGGACTTTAAGCTCCTACAATGAGCAGTTCTTC
CDR3 protein: CASSPYGGTLSSYNEQFF

CDR3 length: 11
D gene: .
V gene: TRBV30
J gene: TRBJ2-3
clone size: .
CDR3 DNA: TGTGCCTGGAGCTCGATCGATACGCAGTATTTT
CDR3 protein: CAWSSIDTQYF

CDR3 length: 14
D gene: TRBD1
V gene: TRBV18
J gene: TRBJ1-1
clone size: .
CDR3 DNA: TGTGCCAGCTCACCCCTACAGGGGGACACTGAAGCTTTCTTT
CDR3 protein: CASSPLQGDTEAFF

CDR3 length: 16
D gene: .
V gene: TRBV11-2
J gene: TRBJ2-3
clone size: medium-sized
CDR3 DNA: TGTGCCAGCAGCTGGACGTTGGGGGGCTCCCCAGATACGCAGTATTTT
CDR3 protein: CASSWTLGGSPDTQYF

CDR3 length: 14
D gene: .
V gene: TRBV5-7
J gene: TRBJ1-2
clone size: .
CDR3 DNA: TGTGCCAGCAGCTTGGTAGGGGACGGGGATGGCTACACCTTC
CDR3 protein: CASSLVGDGDGYTF

CDR3 length: 15
D gene: .
V gene: TRBV5-1
J gene: TRBJ2-3
clone size: .
CDR3 DNA: TGCGCCAGCAGCTTTGGAGGCCGTAGCACAGATACGCAGTATTTT
CDR3 protein: CASSFGGRSTDTQYF

CDR3 length: 13
D gene: .
V gene: TRBV30
J gene: TRBJ2-7
clone size: .
CDR3 DNA: TGTGCCTGGAATAGCCTTCCTACCTACGAGCAGTACTTC
CDR3 protein: CAWNSLPTYEQYF

CDR3 length: 16
D gene: .
V gene: TRBV19
J gene: TRBJ1-1
clone size: .
CDR3 DNA: TGTGCCAGTAGGAAATCGACCCTAGCCGCCCTCACTGAAGCTTTCTTT
CDR3 protein: CASRKSTLAALTEAFF

CDR3 length: 14
D gene: .
V gene: TRBV7-7
J gene: TRBJ2-2
clone size: .
CDR3 DNA: TGTGCCAGCAGTCGGACCCTGAACACCGGGGAGCTGTTTTTT
CDR3 protein: CASSRTLNTGELFF

CDR3 length: 13
D gene: .
V gene: TRBV14
J gene: TRBJ1-2
clone size: .
CDR3 DNA: TGTGCCAGCAGCCAAGATTTGGGAGAGGGCTACACCTTC
CDR3 protein: CASSQDLGEGYTF

CDR3 length: 15
D gene: .
V gene: TRBV9
J gene: TRBJ2-3
clone size: .
CDR3 DNA: TGTGCCAGCAGCGCTTTCGGGCAGCACACAGATACGCAGTATTTT
CDR3 protein: CASSAFGQHTDTQYF

CDR3 length: 12
D gene: TRBD1
V gene: TRBV2
J gene: TRBJ1-5
clone size: .
CDR3 DNA: TGTGCCAGCAACAGGGGGAGTCAGCCCCAGCATTTT
CDR3 protein: CASNRGSQPQHF

CDR3 length: 16
D gene: TRBD2
V gene: TRBV2
J gene: TRBJ2-1
clone size: .
CDR3 DNA: TGTGCCAGCACGAGAGTAGCGGGGGGCTCCTACAATGAGCAGTTCTTC
CDR3 protein: CASTRVAGGSYNEQFF

CDR3 length: 15
D gene: TRBD1
V gene: TRBV25-1
J gene: TRBJ2-7
clone size: .
CDR3 DNA: TGTGCCAGCAGTGAATTGGGGCAGGGGGCTAGCGAGCAGTACTTC
CDR3 protein: CASSELGQGASEQYF

CDR3 length: 13
D gene: .
V gene: TRBV7-9
J gene: TRBJ1-1
clone size: .
CDR3 DNA: TGTGCCAGCAGCTTGATCCCCGGAGGTGAAGCTTTCTTT
CDR3 protein: CASSLIPGGEAFF

CDR3 length: 17
D gene: .
V gene: TRBV5-1
J gene: TRBJ1-1
clone size: .
CDR3 DNA: TGCGCCAGCAGCTTGGCCGGACCTGTTTACCCCGGAACTGAAGCTTTCTTT
CDR3 protein: CASSLAGPVYPGTEAFF

CDR3 length: 12
D gene: .
V gene: TRBV5-4
J gene: TRBJ2-7
clone size: .
CDR3 DNA: TGTGCCAGCAGCTTGGGGTCTTCCGAGCAGTACTTC
CDR3 protein: CASSLGSSEQYF

CDR3 length: 16
D gene: .
V gene: TRBV7-6
J gene: TRBJ2-3
clone size: .
CDR3 DNA: TGTGCCAGCAGCTTAGGTATCGACAGGAGAGTAGATACGCAGTATTTT
CDR3 protein: CASSLGIDRRVDTQYF

CDR3 length: 16
D gene: .
V gene: TRBV29-1
J gene: TRBJ2-1
clone size: .
CDR3 DNA: TGCAGCGTTGAAGATCGGGGCCCCAGGCCCTACAATGAGCAGTTCTTC
CDR3 protein: CSVEDRGPRPYNEQFF

CDR3 length: 17
D gene: TRBD1
V gene: TRBV5-8
J gene: TRBJ2-2
clone size: .
CDR3 DNA: TGTGCCAGCAGCTTGGGGTCCAGGGGGCTCCGGAGCGGGGAGCTGTTTTTT
CDR3 protein: CASSLGSRGLRSGELFF

CDR3 length: 18
D gene: TRBD1
V gene: TRBV27
J gene: TRBJ2-7
clone size: .
CDR3 DNA: TGTGCCAGCAGTTCAGCCGGGACAGAGGGTTCTTTCTGGGGCGAGCAGTACTTC
CDR3 protein: CASSSAGTEGSFWGEQYF

CDR3 length: 15
D gene: .
V gene: TRBV5-4
J gene: TRBJ2-3
clone size: .
CDR3 DNA: TGTGCCAGCAGCCCCCCGGGGGCGAACACAGATACGCAGTATTTT
CDR3 protein: CASSPPGANTDTQYF

CDR3 length: 15
D gene: .
V gene: TRBV28
J gene: TRBJ1-6
clone size: .
CDR3 DNA: TGTGCCAGCAGTTTGTTTGCCCTGACCAATTCACCCCTCCACTTT
CDR3 protein: CASSLFALTNSPLHF

CDR3 length: 14
D gene: TRBD1
V gene: TRBV30
J gene: TRBJ2-2
clone size: once
CDR3 DNA: TGTGCCTGGACCGCCGGGACAGACACCGGGGAGCTGTTTTTT
CDR3 protein: CAWTAGTDTGELFF

CDR3 length: 16
D gene: .
V gene: TRBV7-8
J gene: TRBJ2-3
clone size: .
CDR3 DNA: TGTGCCAGCAGCTCAGAGTGGGGGCCCTACACAGATACGCAGTATTTT
CDR3 protein: CASSSEWGPYTDTQYF